This is a list of T cell receptor beta chains from one sample in a study of blood T cell repertoires in COVID-19. The table came from immunoSEQ multiplex PCR; TCRdb's copy has only in-frame clones and leaves some out. The table lists approximately 250,000 clones, around 88% of them singletons. The sample consisted of PBMCs or T cells enriched from blood (not recorded which). These receptors were taken from a woman between 25 and 40 years old who had recovered from COVID-19. CDR3s include the opening cysteine and the closing phenylalanine or tryptophan. The order of the fields is V gene, D gene, J gene, clone size, CDR3 protein, CDR3 DNA. D genes are given only for firm matches. Rows may omit the clone size; those that give it use once, few, many or a size class.

>TRBV28|.|TRBJ1-6|.
CASRSYTTAQNSPLHF
TGTGCCAGCAGATCATATACGACAGCGCAGAATTCACCCCTCCACTTT
>TRBV2|.|TRBJ1-5|.
CASSESGPGQPQHF
TGTGCCAGCAGTGAATCAGGGCCGGGTCAGCCCCAGCATTTT
>TRBV5-1|.|TRBJ1-2|.
CASSRSQRYGYTF
TGCGCCAGCTCTCGGAGCCAGCGTTATGGCTACACCTTC
>TRBV4-2|TRBD2|TRBJ2-1|.
CASSQDRSRWSSGYNEQFF
TGTGCCAGCAGCCAAGATAGAAGTCGGTGGTCTAGCGGGTACAATGAGCAGTTCTTC
>TRBV5-4|.|TRBJ2-3|.
CASSLSRVLDTQYF
TGTGCCAGCAGCTTGAGTCGGGTGCTAGATACGCAGTATTTT
>TRBV19|TRBD1|TRBJ1-2|.
CASSLTGEAYGYTF
TGTGCCAGTAGTTTGACAGGGGAGGCCTATGGCTACACCTTC
>TRBV2|TRBD2|TRBJ2-3|once
CASRMGGSQHTQYF
TGTGCCAGCCGAATGGGCGGGAGTCAACATACGCAGTATTTT
>TRBV28|TRBD1|TRBJ1-5|.
CASSFNRGQPQHF
TGTGCCAGCAGTTTTAACAGGGGACAGCCCCAGCATTTT
>TRBV7-2|TRBD1|TRBJ2-2|once
CASSFNRGTGELFF
TGTGCCAGCAGCTTTAACAGGGGGACCGGGGAGCTGTTTTTT
>TRBV6-1|.|TRBJ1-1|once
CASSEGREVEAFF
TGTGCCAGCAGTGAGGGGAGGGAGGTTGAAGCTTTCTTT
>TRBV3-1/TRBV3-2|TRBD1|TRBJ1-1|.
CASSHITGTVNTEAFF
TGTGCCAGCAGCCATATAACCGGGACAGTGAACACTGAAGCTTTCTTT
>TRBV28|TRBD1|TRBJ2-7|.
CASSPPPGQVTYEQYF
TGTGCCAGCAGTCCCCCCCCGGGACAGGTTACCTACGAGCAGTACTTC
>TRBV6-2/TRBV6-3|TRBD1|TRBJ2-7|.
CASSTLDRSYEQYF
TGTGCCAGCAGTACTTTGGACAGGTCCTACGAGCAGTACTTC
>TRBV7-9|.|TRBJ1-2|.
CASSLRSDRNVYGYTF
TGTGCCAGCAGCTTAAGATCGGACAGAAACGTTTATGGCTACACCTTC
>TRBV5-4|TRBD2|TRBJ2-1|.
CASSLALASGNNEQFF
TGTGCCAGCAGCTTGGCCCTGGCTAGCGGGAACAATGAGCAGTTCTTC
>TRBV10-3|.|TRBJ1-1|.
CAINLEGGEAFF
TGTGCCATCAATCTGGAGGGAGGTGAAGCTTTCTTT
>TRBV5-1|TRBD2|TRBJ2-1|.
CASSLGGTNNEQFF
TGCGCCAGCAGCTTGGGCGGGACTAACAATGAGCAGTTCTTC
>TRBV6-5|.|TRBJ1-3|.
CASSYAGWGNTIYF
TGTGCCAGCAGTTACGCGGGGTGGGGAAACACCATATATTTT
>TRBV30|.|TRBJ1-3|.
CAWSPGGVNTIYF
TGTGCCTGGAGTCCCGGTGGTGTAAACACCATATATTTT
>TRBV28|TRBD2|TRBJ2-1|.
CASTGGARNEQFF
TGTGCCAGCACGGGAGGGGCGCGGAATGAGCAGTTCTTC
>TRBV11-3|.|TRBJ2-2|.
CASSLDTGIQAGNTGELFF
TGTGCCAGCAGCTTGGATACAGGGATCCAGGCAGGGAACACCGGGGAGCTGTTTTTT
>TRBV30|.|TRBJ1-1|.
CAWRPTGTTEAFF
TGTGCCTGGAGACCGACAGGCACCACTGAAGCTTTCTTT
>TRBV6-2/TRBV6-3|.|TRBJ1-5|.
CASSYSPPWSQGNQPQHF
TGTGCCAGCAGTTACTCTCCACCCTGGAGTCAGGGGAATCAGCCCCAGCATTTT
>TRBV10-1|TRBD2|TRBJ2-7|once
CASRGLAGAYEQYF
TGCGCCAGCAGGGGTCTAGCGGGGGCCTACGAGCAGTACTTC
>TRBV19|TRBD1|TRBJ2-7|.
CASSISWTGTYEQYF
TGTGCCAGTAGTATTTCTTGGACAGGGACCTACGAGCAGTACTTC
>TRBV30|TRBD2|TRBJ2-1|once
CAWSEGSGMYNEQFF
TGTGCCTGGAGTGAAGGGAGCGGGATGTACAATGAGCAGTTCTTC
>TRBV3-1/TRBV3-2|.|TRBJ2-7|.
CASSQGLPYEQYF
TGTGCCAGCAGCCAAGGACTACCCTACGAGCAGTACTTC
>TRBV27|TRBD2|TRBJ2-2|few
CASSGLAGATGELFF
TGTGCCAGCAGTGGACTAGCGGGGGCCACCGGGGAGCTGTTTTTT
>TRBV9|.|TRBJ2-2|.
CASSVRTGSAGELFF
TGTGCCAGCAGCGTTAGAACAGGTTCAGCCGGGGAGCTGTTTTTT
>TRBV11-3|.|TRBJ1-1|.
CASSLKPNTEAFF
TGTGCCAGCAGCTTGAAGCCTAACACTGAAGCTTTCTTT
>TRBV18|.|TRBJ1-6|.
CASSERDNSPLHF
TGTGCCAGCTCAGAACGGGATAATTCACCCCTCCACTTT
>TRBV27|TRBD1|TRBJ1-2|.
CASSLSRYPSGGYYGYTF
TGTGCCAGCAGTTTATCGCGGTATCCCTCAGGGGGCTACTATGGCTACACCTTC
>TRBV6-5|TRBD2|TRBJ2-1|.
CASSYRTSGNYEQFF
TGTGCCAGCAGTTATAGGACTAGCGGGAACTATGAGCAGTTCTTC
>TRBV7-2|TRBD2|TRBJ2-1|.
CASSFASGYNEQFF
TGTGCCAGCAGCTTCGCTAGCGGTTACAATGAGCAGTTCTTC
>TRBV27|.|TRBJ1-5|few
CASSFTEYQPQHF
TGTGCCAGCAGTTTTACAGAATATCAGCCCCAGCATTTT
>TRBV7-9|.|TRBJ2-6|.
CATQQGSGANVLTF
TGTGCCACACAACAGGGCTCTGGGGCCAACGTCCTGACTTTC
>TRBV24-1|.|TRBJ2-3|.
CATSDWQASRSTDTQYF
TGTGCCACCAGTGATTGGCAAGCGAGTCGTAGCACAGATACGCAGTATTTT
>TRBV7-2|.|TRBJ1-4|.
CASSPNGGTTPEKLFF
TGTGCCAGCAGCCCCAACGGGGGGACTACTCCTGAAAAACTGTTTTTT
>TRBV27|.|TRBJ1-3|.
CASSFQGISGNTIYF
TGTGCCAGCAGTTTCCAGGGAATCTCTGGAAACACCATATATTTT
>TRBV30|TRBD2|TRBJ2-7|once
CAWQEAGAPYEQYF
TGTGCCTGGCAGGAGGCGGGAGCCCCCTACGAGCAGTACTTC
>TRBV15|.|TRBJ2-3|.
CATSRDYQGSGDTQYF
TGTGCCACCAGCAGAGATTATCAGGGGTCGGGCGATACGCAGTATTTT
>TRBV9|.|TRBJ1-3|once
CASSRFLDSTFRSSGNTIYF
TGTGCCAGCAGCCGCTTTCTGGACAGTACATTTCGATCGTCTGGAAACACCATATATTTT
>TRBV20-1|.|TRBJ2-1|.
CSAKKREQFF
TGCAGTGCTAAAAAGCGGGAGCAGTTCTTC
>TRBV24-1|.|TRBJ1-2|.
CATSDTANGIGYGYTF
TGTGCCACCAGTGATACGGCCAACGGGATCGGCTATGGCTACACCTTC
>TRBV5-1|TRBD2|TRBJ2-1|.
CASSLDGGSVINEQFF
TGCGCCAGCAGCTTGGATGGCGGGAGTGTAATCAATGAGCAGTTCTTC
>TRBV19|TRBD1|TRBJ1-2|.
CASVTRDRGPGGYTF
TGTGCCAGTGTAACCCGGGACAGGGGGCCGGGGGGCTACACCTTC
>TRBV6-5|.|TRBJ2-7|.
CASRPSVMGAYEQYF
TGTGCCAGCAGACCATCAGTGATGGGAGCCTACGAGCAGTACTTC
>TRBV15|.|TRBJ2-7|once
CATSRDVAGPAYF
TGTGCCACCAGCAGAGATGTGGCAGGTCCAGCGTACTTC